This record covers a single T cell receptor (beta chain). The sample holds a few counts of this clonotype. Its recognized antigen is unknown. Base qualities are not at hand, and no much larger clone is one base apart. The sample originates from a study of identical twins listed by TCRdb under 2016. Looking at the study overall: TCR alpha and beta repertoires from monozygotic twins, unrelated adults of various ages and cord blood were deep-sequenced to test whether fetal clonotypes persist. Replicate twin experiments were performed at different times using different library preparation protocols to rule out contamination.

All donors were healthy Caucasians. Three pairs of female monozygotic twins, all aged roughly 18 to 30 years, made up the twin cohort. RNA for TCR libraries was isolated from peripheral blood mononuclear cells. Library generation was performed with 5' RACE. TCRdb records Illumina HiSeq 2000 as the sequencer. A universal primer binding site was introduced by template switching, and a unique molecular identifier was present in the final cDNA, enabling accurate counting of TCR cDNA molecules. Specific primers in the conserved constant-segment region were used to synthesize first-strand cDNA for TCR alpha and beta chains. Each cDNA library was double barcoded, with a SMART-Mk sample barcode plus Illumina barcodes, to control for contamination. TruSeq adapter sequences and Illumina sample barcodes were added in two successive PCR steps. TCR alpha and beta cDNA libraries were sequenced on the Illumina HiSeq platform with custom primers. As for the original processing: MiGEC was used to process raw reads and extract unique molecular identifiers, and MiXCR was used to find CDR3 positions. For each individual, recombination models were inferred using an EM algorithm with the repgenHMM and IGoR tools. The tcR package in R was used for shared clonotype analysis, with sharing normalized by the product of cloneset sizes. Out-of-frame nonproductive sequences were analyzed to study raw recombination free of thymic and clonal selection effects. TCRdb reanalyzed the raw reads on its own, using fastp at Q25 for trimming and MiXCR for clone calling, and kept in-frame beta chains. Entries are consolidated by CDR3 protein sequence, retaining the most common genes and DNA. The V and J calls follow TCRdb's processing rather than the paper's. The sample table shows 450,000 to 650,000 distinct CDR3 sequences, and more than 9% are seen once. The ten largest account for under 3.5% of the sample.

On the study overall, not on this receptor specifically: Because the same donors could not be followed over many years, the conclusions relied on cross-sectional statistical analysis. In monozygotic twins, recombination models systematically underestimated out-of-frame TCR alpha sharing, but the models matched the sharing seen between unrelated individuals. In beta out-of-frame sequences, excess twin sharing was weaker, because having fewer shared sequences lowered the signal-to-noise ratio. Zero-insertion analyses could be partly confounded by invariant T cells such as MAIT and iNKT, though diverse VJ usage argued against such confounding for most clonotypes. Compared with coincidental sharing between unrelated individuals, out-of-frame TCR alpha sequences shared between twins had an excess of sequences with low generation probability. Abundant cord blood beta clonotypes carried fewer insertions; young adult naive repertoires showed a weaker similar trend, while memory repertoires showed none.

The CDR1 and CDR2 encoded by the germline V gene are SNHLY and FYNNEI. After removal of 4 bases from V and 7 bases from J, the junction retains 6 bases not matched to a gene. Measured from the cysteine to the phenylalanine, the CDR3 is 14 residues long. Only the CDR3 DNA stays, 42 bases, in frame from base 1. These sequences were also reported in another study, on yellow fever vaccine responses in identical twins. Per the second study: The authors reported that the T cell response to vaccination in identical twins appeared partly convergent and partly personalized. The study precisely tracked vaccine-responding T cell clones in identical twins.

The sequenced sample consisted of PBMCs. This receptor was identified in a woman aged 18-29 years in good health. The V and J genes are TRBV2 and TRBJ2-5, and 10 bases in between align with TRBD2. In nucleotides, the sequence is TGTGCCAGCAGTGTAGCGGGGGGCCCCTTGACCCAGTACTTC. This sequence encodes CASSVAGGPLTQYF.